These 16 T cell receptor beta chains were all obtained from the same sample, sequenced in a study of siplizumab effects on memory and regulatory T cells (dated by TCRdb to the late 2010s). The library was prepared using the immunoSEQ multiplex PCR assay. Not all clones reach the TCRdb copy of this immuneACCESS table, which keeps in-frame sequences only. Checked studies attribute under half of the gap to unresolved V genes and leave the rest unexplained. For this sample there are 100,000 to 110,000 clones; approximately 92% appear just once. The biggest ten clones account for about 0.15% of the sample. Material for sequencing was CD4+ T cells sorted from blood. The receptors come from a human donor in good health.

This chain joins TRBV15 and TRBJ2-7; D is possibly TRBD1 (6 bases). V lost 4 bases to trimming and J lost 6 bases, with 13 bases between them. CDR1 and CDR2 (germline): LNHNV, YYDKDF (reference sequence). The CDR3 sequence is 13 residues long. The CDR3 DNA follows: TGTGCCACCAGCACAGACACAGGGACCGAGCAGTACTTC. The encoded protein is CATSTDTGTEQYF.

The CDR3 bases are TGCGCCAGCAGCCCGCCCCGAGCGGGTCCCACCTACGAGCAGTACTTC. Translating gives CASSPPRAGPTYEQYF. This chain connects TRBV5-1 to TRBJ2-7, with a possible D match to TRBD2 (6 bases). CDR3 length: 16 amino acids. Germline-derived CDR1 and CDR2 are SGHRS and YFSETQ. V lost 4 bases to trimming and J lost 2 bases, with 19 bases between them.

The gene calls are TRBV5-6 and TRBJ1-2, with 7 nucleotides matching TRBD1. The CDR3 runs 15 residues. Germline CDR1 and CDR2: SGHDT and YYEEEE. The V and J ends lost 3 bases and 4 bases, in that order; junction bases with no gene match: 9. The CDR3 DNA reads TGTGCCAGCAGCTACGCTACAGGGGTCGGCTATGGCTACACCTTC. Protein sequence: CASSYATGVGYGYTF. Variable domain in full (rest from reference TRBV5-6 and TRBJ1-2): DAGVTQSPTHLIKTRGQQVTLRCSPKSGHDTVSWYQQALGQGPQFIFQYYEEEERQRGNFPDRFSGHQFPNYSSELNVNALLLGDSALYLCASSYATGVGYGYTFGSGTRLTVV.

The chain couples TRBV7-3 to TRBJ2-7, with 14 bases aligning to TRBD2. Per germline, CDR1 SGHTA and CDR2 FQGTGA. The CDR3 covers 14 residues. V lost 7 bases and J lost 6; bases outside the gene matches: 5. The CDR3 loop is CASKRLAGGSEQYF. The CDR3 region has the DNA TGTGCCAGCAAGCGACTAGCGGGGGGGAGCGAGCAGTACTTC.

The genes are TRBV4-1 and TRBJ1-2; D uncertain. Germline V gives CDR1 MGHRA, CDR2 YSYEKL. The ends were cut back, 1 base at V and 2 bases at J, with 2 bases in the middle. This CDR3 region has 12 residues. In nucleotides, the CDR3 is TGCGCCAGCAGCCAAGGAAACTATGGCTACACCTTC. It is translated as CASSQGNYGYTF.

This chain links TRBV5-1 with TRBJ2-3; no definite D call. In germline, CDR1 is SGHRS, CDR2 YFSETQ. With 0 bases removed from V and 2 bases from J, the gap between germline ends came to 7 bases. The CDR3 has 14 amino acids. CDR3 loop: CASSLGQNTDTQYF. CDR3 coding DNA: TGCGCCAGCAGCTTGGGCCAAAACACAGATACGCAGTATTTT.

The rearrangement uses TRBV11-2 and TRBJ1-1; D not certain. This CDR3 region has 15 residues. The germline gives CDR1 SGHAT, CDR2 FQNNGV. The V and J ends lost 5 bases and 1 base respectively, with 14 bases between them. The CDR3 protein is CASSPLGRGNTEAFF. The CDR3 DNA sequence: TGTGCCAGCAGCCCCCTAGGACGGGGGAACACTGAAGCTTTCTTT. Based on the CDR3 plus reference TRBV11-2 and TRBJ1-1, the full variable domain is EAGVAQSPRYKIIEKRQSVAFWCNPISGHATLYWYQQILGQGPKLLIQFQNNGVVDDSQLPKDRFSAERLKGVDSTLKIQPAKLEDSAVYLCASSPLGRGNTEAFFGQGTRLTVV.

The genes are TRBV23-1 and TRBJ2-1; weak D call: TRBD1 (6 bases). TRBV23-1 is reported as an ORF; its role is uncertain. The CDR3 runs 13 residues. Deletions cut 10 bases from V and 1 base from J, with 11 bases between. The CDR3 sequence is CANIGQSYNEQFF. CDR3 sequence (DNA): TGCGCCAACATCGGACAGTCCTACAATGAGCAGTTCTTC.

A few counts support this clone. The chain has TRBV2 and TRBJ1-2; TRBD1 might be the D (6 bases). This CDR3 region has 13 residues. Germline CDR1 and CDR2: SNHLY and FYNNEI. V was cut by 7 bases and J by 3 bases, with 12 bases left in between. CDR3 in DNA: TGTGCCAGCACTCAACAGGGATACTATGGCTACACCTTC. Protein sequence: CASTQQGYYGYTF.

The V gene is TRBV28, the J gene TRBJ1-1, with D uncertain. The germline V gene has CDR1 MDHEN and CDR2 SYDVKM. V lost 3 bases and J lost 11, with 10 bases in between. This CDR3 region has 11 residues. CDR3 protein: CASSFFLEAFF. In nucleotides, the CDR3 is TGTGCCAGCAGTTTTTTTTTAGAGGCTTTCTTT.

The chain couples TRBV6-1 to TRBJ1-2; the D gene is possibly TRBD1 (5 bases). Germline-derived CDR1 and CDR2 are MNHNS and SASEGT. Trimming took off 4 bases at V and 4 bases at J, with 16 bases between the two ends. The CDR3 totals 15 residues. CDR3 amino acids: CASSVVRGVGYGYTF. CDR3 DNA: TGTGCCAGCAGTGTGGTTCGGGGGGTTGGCTATGGCTACACCTTC.

This clone came up once. The CDR3, as DNA: TGTGCCAGCAGTTTAAGATTACGTCGCGGGGGTAGCTACACCTTC. Translating it yields CASSLRLRRGGSYTF. The chain combines TRBV28 with TRBJ1-2; D perhaps matches TRBD1 (5 bases). V was pared by 2 bases and J by 9 bases, with 19 bases between. The CDR3 has 15 amino acids. Germline loops: CDR1 MDHEN, CDR2 SYDVKM.

This chain links TRBV7-8 with TRBJ2-2, with D perhaps matching TRBD2 (6 bases). V was shortened by 1 base and J by 4 bases, with 13 bases between the two germline ends. CDR3 length equals 16 residues. Germline CDR1 SGHVS, CDR2 FQNEAQ. This CDR3 is CASSLGSSGPTGELFF. In DNA, the CDR3 is TGTGCCAGCAGCTTAGGGAGTAGCGGCCCCACCGGGGAGCTGTTTTTT.

The V and J genes are TRBV9 and TRBJ2-1; 12 bases agree with TRBD2. The CDR3 runs 15 residues. Germline V gene lookup returns CDR1 SGDLS and CDR2 YYNGEE. With 4 bases clipped from V and 4 bases from J, the junction kept 3 bases outside the gene matches. CDR3 nucleotides: TGTGCCAGCAGCCTGCTAGCGGGGGGGTACAATGAGCAGTTCTTC. It encodes CASSLLAGGYNEQFF.

The count of this clone is one. This chain uses TRBV18 with TRBJ1-2; D is ambiguous. The CDR3 extends over 14 amino acids. V was clipped by 2 bases and J by 4 bases, with 11 bases between them. CDR1 is KGHSH and CDR2 is LQKENI in the germline V gene. CDR3 nucleotides: TGTGCCAGCTCACCAGAAGGGAAGCCCTATGGCTACACCTTC. Translating it yields CASSPEGKPYGYTF.

This clone was found a few times. The V call is TRBV7-9, the J call TRBJ2-7, with 11 positions matching TRBD2. This CDR3 contains 14 residues. Germline V gene sequence: CDR1 SEHNR, CDR2 FQNEAQ (reference sequence). Trimming removed 8 bases from V and 4 bases from J; junction bases left unmatched: 7. The CDR3: CASQGTSGRYEQYF. CDR3 coding DNA: TGTGCCAGCCAAGGGACTAGCGGCCGATACGAGCAGTACTTC. Filled out from reference TRBV7-9 and TRBJ2-7, the complete variable domain reads DTGVSQNPRHKITKRGQNVTFRCDPISEHNRLYWYRQTLGQGPEFLTYFQNEAQLEKSRLLSDRFSAERPKGSFSTLEIQRTEQGDSAMYLCASQGTSGRYEQYFGPGTRLTVT.